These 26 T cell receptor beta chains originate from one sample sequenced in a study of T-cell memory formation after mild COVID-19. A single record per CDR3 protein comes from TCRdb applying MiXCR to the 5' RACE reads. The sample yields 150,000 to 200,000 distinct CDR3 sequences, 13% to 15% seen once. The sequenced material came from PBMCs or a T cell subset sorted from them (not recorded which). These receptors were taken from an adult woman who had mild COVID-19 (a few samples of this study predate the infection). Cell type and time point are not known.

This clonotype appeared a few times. CDR3 protein: CASSSPWAGDTEAFF. In DNA form, the CDR3 reads TGTGCCAGCAGTTCCCCCTGGGCTGGTGACACTGAAGCTTTCTTT. The chain combines TRBV6-5 with TRBJ1-1, with D hard to call. Per germline, CDR1 MNHEY and CDR2 SVGAGI. This CDR3 region has 15 residues. The ends were cut back, 4 bases at V and 3 bases at J, with 15 bases in the middle.

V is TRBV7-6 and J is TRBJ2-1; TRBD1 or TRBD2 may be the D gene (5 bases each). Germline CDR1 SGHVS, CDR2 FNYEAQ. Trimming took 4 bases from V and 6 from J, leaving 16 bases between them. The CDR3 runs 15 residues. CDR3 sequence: CASSSPGSGSNEQFF. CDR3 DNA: TGTGCCAGCAGCTCACCAGGGTCGGGGAGCAATGAGCAGTTCTTC. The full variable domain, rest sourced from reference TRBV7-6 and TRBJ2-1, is GAGVSQSPRYKVTKRGQDVALRCDPISGHVSLYWYRQALGQGPEFLTYFNYEAQQDKSGLPNDRFSAERPEGSISTLTIQRTEQRDSAMYRCASSSPGSGSNEQFFGPGTRLTVL.

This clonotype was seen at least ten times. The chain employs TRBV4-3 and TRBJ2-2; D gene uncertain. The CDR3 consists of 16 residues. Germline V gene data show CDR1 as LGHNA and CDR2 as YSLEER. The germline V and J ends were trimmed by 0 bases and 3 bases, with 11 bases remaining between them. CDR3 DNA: TGCGCCAGCAGCCAAGATACTGGAAGGTACACCGGGGAGCTGTTTTTT. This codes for CASSQDTGRYTGELFF.

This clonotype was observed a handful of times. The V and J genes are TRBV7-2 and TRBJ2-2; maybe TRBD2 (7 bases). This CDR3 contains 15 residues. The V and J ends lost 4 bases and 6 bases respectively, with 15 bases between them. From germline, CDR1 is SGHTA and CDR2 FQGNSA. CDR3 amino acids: CASSSSRGAAGELFF. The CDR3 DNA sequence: TGTGCCAGCAGCTCATCTCGGGGGGCTGCCGGGGAGCTGTTTTTT. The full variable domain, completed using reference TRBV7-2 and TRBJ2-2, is GAGVSQSPSNKVTEKGKDVELRCDPISGHTALYWYRQSLGQGLEFLIYFQGNSAPDKSGLPSDRFSAERTGGSVSTLTIQRTQQEDSAVYLCASSSSRGAAGELFFGEGSRLTVL.

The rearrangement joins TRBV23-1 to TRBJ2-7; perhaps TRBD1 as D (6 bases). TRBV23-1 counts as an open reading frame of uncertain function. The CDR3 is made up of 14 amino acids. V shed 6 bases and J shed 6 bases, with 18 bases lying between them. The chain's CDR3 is CASRHRVTACEQYF. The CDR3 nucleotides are TGCGCCAGCAGACACAGGGTTACGGCTTGCGAGCAGTACTTC.

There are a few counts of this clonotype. The CDR3 nucleotides read TGTGCCAGTAGTATGGGGACCCAATACGAGCAGTACTTC. This sequence encodes CASSMGTQYEQYF. The gene calls are TRBV19 and TRBJ2-7; D might be TRBD1 or TRBD2, each matching 5 bases. This CDR3 has 13 residues. V dropped 3 bases and J dropped 4 bases, with 10 bases sitting between them. CDR1 is LNHDA and CDR2 is SQIVND in the germline V gene (reference sequence).

The CDR3 spells CASRGEPGTATEAFF. The CDR3 DNA reads TGCGCCAGCAGAGGAGAACCGGGGACGGCCACTGAAGCTTTCTTT. This chain joins TRBV5-1 and TRBJ1-1; perhaps TRBD1 as D (5 bases). Looked up from germline, CDR1 is SGHRS and CDR2 is YFSETQ. The CDR3 extends over 15 amino acids. V was cut by 5 bases and J by 4 bases, with 18 bases left in between.

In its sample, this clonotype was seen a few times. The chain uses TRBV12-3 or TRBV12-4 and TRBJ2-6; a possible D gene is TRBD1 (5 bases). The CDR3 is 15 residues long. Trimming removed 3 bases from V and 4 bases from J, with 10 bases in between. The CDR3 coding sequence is TGTGCCAGCAGTTTTCCCCAGGGAGGGGCCAACGTCCTGACTTTC. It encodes CASSFPQGGANVLTF.

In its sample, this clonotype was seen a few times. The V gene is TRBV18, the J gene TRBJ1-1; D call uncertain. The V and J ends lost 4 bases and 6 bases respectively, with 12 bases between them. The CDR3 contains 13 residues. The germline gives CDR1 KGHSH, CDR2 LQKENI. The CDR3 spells CASSQRTPPEAFF. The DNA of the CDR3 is TGTGCCAGCTCACAACGGACCCCGCCTGAAGCTTTCTTT. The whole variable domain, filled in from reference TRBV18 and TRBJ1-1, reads NAGVMQNPRHLVRRRGQEARLRCSPMKGHSHVYWYRQLPEEGLKFMVYLQKENIIDESGMPKERFSAEFPKEGPSILRIQQVVRGDSAAYFCASSQRTPPEAFFGQGTRLTVV.

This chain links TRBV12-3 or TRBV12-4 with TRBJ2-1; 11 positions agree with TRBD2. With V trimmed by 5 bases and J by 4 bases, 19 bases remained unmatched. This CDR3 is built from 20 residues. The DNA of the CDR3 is TGTGCCAGCAGTCCCCTTCGCGGGACTAGCGGCCTCATACTATACAATGAGCAGTTCTTC. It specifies CASSPLRGTSGLILYNEQFF.

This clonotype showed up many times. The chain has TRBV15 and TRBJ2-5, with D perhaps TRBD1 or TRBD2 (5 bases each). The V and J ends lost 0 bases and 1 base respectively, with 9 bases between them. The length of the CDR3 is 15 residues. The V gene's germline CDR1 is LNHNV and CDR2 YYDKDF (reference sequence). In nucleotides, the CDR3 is TGTGCCACCAGCAGAGATCCGGGACCCCAAGAGACCCAGTACTTC. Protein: CATSRDPGPQETQYF. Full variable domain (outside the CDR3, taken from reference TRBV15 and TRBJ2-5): DAMVIQNPRYQVTQFGKPVTLSCSQTLNHNVMYWYQQKSSQAPKLLFHYYDKDFNNEADTPDNFQSRRPNTSFCFLDIRSPGLGDTAMYLCATSRDPGPQETQYFGPGTRLLVL.

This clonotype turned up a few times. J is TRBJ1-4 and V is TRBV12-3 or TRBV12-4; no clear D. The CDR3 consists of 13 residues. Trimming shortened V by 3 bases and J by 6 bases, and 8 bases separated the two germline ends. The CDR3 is CASSFYTDEKLFF. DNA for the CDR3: TGTGCCAGCAGTTTCTACACCGATGAAAAACTGTTTTTT.

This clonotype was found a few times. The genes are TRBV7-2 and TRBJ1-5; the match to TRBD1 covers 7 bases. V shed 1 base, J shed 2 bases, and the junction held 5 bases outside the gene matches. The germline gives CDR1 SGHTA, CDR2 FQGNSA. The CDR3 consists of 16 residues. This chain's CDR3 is CASSLGAGGGNQPQHF. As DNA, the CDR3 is TGTGCCAGCAGCTTAGGGGCAGGGGGAGGCAATCAGCCCCAGCATTTT.

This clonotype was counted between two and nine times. In DNA form, the CDR3 reads TGTGCCAGCAGCTGGAGACAGGGCCCCTCCTACGAGCAGTACTTC. It is translated as CASSWRQGPSYEQYF. This chain links TRBV7-2 with TRBJ2-7; TRBD1 agrees at 7 bases. The CDR3 has 15 residues. Germline loops: CDR1 SGHTA, CDR2 FQGNSA. V gave up 4 bases and J gave up 0 bases; unmatched junction bases: 6.

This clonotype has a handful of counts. The CDR3 is CASSQGDRDWETQYF. The CDR3 DNA reads TGTGCCAGCAGCCAAGGGGACAGGGACTGGGAGACCCAGTACTTC. The chain carries TRBV3-1 and TRBJ2-5, with 9 bases matching TRBD1. The J segment lost 5 bases and the V segment lost 1 base, leaving 5 bases of the junction unmatched. The CDR3 extends over 15 amino acids. CDR1 is LGHDT, CDR2 YNNKEL, per germline (reference sequence).

The CDR3 sequence is CASSPTTYEQYF. The CDR3 DNA sequence: TGTGCCAGCTCACCAACAACCTACGAGCAGTACTTC. The chain carries TRBV18 and TRBJ2-7; D is uncertain. V lost 2 bases, J lost 2 bases, and 4 bases lay in between. The CDR3 spans 12 residues. Germline V gene data show CDR1 as KGHSH and CDR2 as LQKENI.

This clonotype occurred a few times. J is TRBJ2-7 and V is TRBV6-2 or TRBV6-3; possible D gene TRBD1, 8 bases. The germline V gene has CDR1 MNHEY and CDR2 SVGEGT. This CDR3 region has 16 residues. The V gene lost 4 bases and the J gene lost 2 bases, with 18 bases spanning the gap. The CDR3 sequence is CASSFSGTGHPYEQYF. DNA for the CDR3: TGTGCCAGCAGTTTCAGCGGGACAGGTCACCCCTACGAGCAGTACTTC.

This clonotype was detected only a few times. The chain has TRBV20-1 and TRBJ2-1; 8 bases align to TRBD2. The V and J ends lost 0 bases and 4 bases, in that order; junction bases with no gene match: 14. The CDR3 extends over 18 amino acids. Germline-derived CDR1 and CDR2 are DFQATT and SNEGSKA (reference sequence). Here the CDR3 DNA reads TGCAGTGCTAGAGACCAGGATTTGGCGGGGGGCCATTACAATGAGCAGTTCTTC. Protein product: CSARDQDLAGGHYNEQFF.

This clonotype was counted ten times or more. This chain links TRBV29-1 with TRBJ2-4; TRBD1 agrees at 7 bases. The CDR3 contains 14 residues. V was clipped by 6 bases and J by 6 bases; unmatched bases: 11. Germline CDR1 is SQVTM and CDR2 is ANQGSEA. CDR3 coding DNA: TGCAGCGTATTGGACAGGCTGTTTGGAAACATTCAGTACTTC. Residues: CSVLDRLFGNIQYF.

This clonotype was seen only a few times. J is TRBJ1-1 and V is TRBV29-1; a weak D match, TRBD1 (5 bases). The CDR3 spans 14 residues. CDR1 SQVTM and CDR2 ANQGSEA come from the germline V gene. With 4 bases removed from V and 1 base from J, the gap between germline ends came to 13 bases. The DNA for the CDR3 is TGCAGCGTTGGCGGCAGGGCGGGGAACACTGAAGCTTTCTTT. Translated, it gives CSVGGRAGNTEAFF.

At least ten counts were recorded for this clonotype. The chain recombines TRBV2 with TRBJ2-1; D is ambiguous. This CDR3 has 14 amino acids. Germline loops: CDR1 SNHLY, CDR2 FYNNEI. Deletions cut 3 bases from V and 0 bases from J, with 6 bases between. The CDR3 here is CASSDRSSYNEQFF. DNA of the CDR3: TGTGCCAGCAGTGACAGGAGCTCCTACAATGAGCAGTTCTTC.

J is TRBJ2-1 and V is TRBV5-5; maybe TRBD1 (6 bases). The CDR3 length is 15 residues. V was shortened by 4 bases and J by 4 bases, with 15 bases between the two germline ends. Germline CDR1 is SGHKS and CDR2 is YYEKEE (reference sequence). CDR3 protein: CASSLKTGSYNEQFF. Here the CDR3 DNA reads TGTGCCAGCAGCCTAAAGACAGGTTCTTACAATGAGCAGTTCTTC.

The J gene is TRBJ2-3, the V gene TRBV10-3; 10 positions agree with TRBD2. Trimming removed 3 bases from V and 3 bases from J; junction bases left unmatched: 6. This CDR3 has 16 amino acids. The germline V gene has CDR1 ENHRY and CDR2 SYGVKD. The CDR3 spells CAISEPLAGDTDTQYF. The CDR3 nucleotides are TGTGCCATCAGTGAACCGCTAGCGGGGGATACAGATACGCAGTATTTT.

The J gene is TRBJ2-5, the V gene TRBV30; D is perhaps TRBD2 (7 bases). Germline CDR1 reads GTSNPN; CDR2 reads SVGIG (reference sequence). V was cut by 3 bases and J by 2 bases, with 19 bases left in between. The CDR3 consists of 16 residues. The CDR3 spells CAWSLGTGGQQETQYF. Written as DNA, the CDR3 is TGTGCCTGGAGCCTGGGGACGGGGGGACAACAAGAGACCCAGTACTTC.

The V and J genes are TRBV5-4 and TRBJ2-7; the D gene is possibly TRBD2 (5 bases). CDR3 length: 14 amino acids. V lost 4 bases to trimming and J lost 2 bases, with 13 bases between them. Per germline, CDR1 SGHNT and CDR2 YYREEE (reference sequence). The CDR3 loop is CASSISGVTYEQYF. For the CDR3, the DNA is TGTGCCAGCAGCATCTCCGGGGTAACCTACGAGCAGTACTTC.

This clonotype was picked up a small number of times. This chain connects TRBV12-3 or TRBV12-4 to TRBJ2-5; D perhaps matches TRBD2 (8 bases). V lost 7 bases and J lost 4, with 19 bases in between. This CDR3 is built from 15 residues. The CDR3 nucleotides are TGTGCCAGCACCGACCCGGGAGGGGGCCTAGAGACCCAGTACTTC. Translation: CASTDPGGGLETQYF.